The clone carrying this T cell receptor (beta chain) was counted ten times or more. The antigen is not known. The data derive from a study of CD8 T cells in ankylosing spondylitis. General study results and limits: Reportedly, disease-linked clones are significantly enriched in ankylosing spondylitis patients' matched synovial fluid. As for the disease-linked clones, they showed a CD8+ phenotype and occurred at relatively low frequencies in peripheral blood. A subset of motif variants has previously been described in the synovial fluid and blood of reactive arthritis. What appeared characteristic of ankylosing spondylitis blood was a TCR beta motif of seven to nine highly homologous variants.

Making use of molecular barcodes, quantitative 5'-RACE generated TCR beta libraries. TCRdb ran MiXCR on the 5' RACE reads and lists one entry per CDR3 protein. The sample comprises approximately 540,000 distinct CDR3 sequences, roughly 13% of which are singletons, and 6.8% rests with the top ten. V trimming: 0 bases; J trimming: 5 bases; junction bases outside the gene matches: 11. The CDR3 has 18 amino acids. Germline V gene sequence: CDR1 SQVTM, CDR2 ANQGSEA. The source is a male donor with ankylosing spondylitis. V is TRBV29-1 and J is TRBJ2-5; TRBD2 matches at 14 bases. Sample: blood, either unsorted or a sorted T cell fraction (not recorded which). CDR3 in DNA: TGCAGCGTTGAAGATACCGGGACTAGCGGGAGTAATTGGGAGACCCAGTACTTC. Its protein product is CSVEDTGTSGSNWETQYF.